A single sample is the source of the 2 T cell receptor beta chains below, sequenced in a study of T cell responses to AZD1222 COVID-19 vaccine. TCRdb keeps only in-frame clones here, not all; method: immunoSEQ multiplex PCR. The sample includes around 140,000 clones, over 85% of them seen just once. The source material was peripheral blood, sampled on day 0 of AZD1222 vaccination. All receptors come from an adult in good health.

This clone showed up just a few times. The gene calls are TRBV3-1 (or the pseudogene TRBV3-2) and TRBJ1-5, with D hard to call. This CDR3 has 15 amino acids. Germline V gene data show CDR1 as LGHDT and CDR2 as YNNKEL (reference sequence). Trimming left V 0 bases short and J 3 bases short, with 9 bases between. CDR3 bases: TGTGCCAGCAGCCAAGATACCCGTCCCAATCAGCCCCAGCATTTT. It is translated as CASSQDTRPNQPQHF.

The V and J genes are TRBV5-5 and TRBJ2-5; TRBD1 matches 12 bases. Germline V gives CDR1 SGHKS, CDR2 YYEKEE (reference sequence). The CDR3 runs 16 residues. V gave up 1 base and J gave up 1 base; unmatched junction bases: 2. The CDR3 region has the DNA TGTGCCAGCAGCTTGTGGGACAGGGGGCTCCAAGAGACCCAGTACTTC. As protein: CASSLWDRGLQETQYF.